The 18 T cell receptor beta chains given below trace back to one sample, sequenced in a study of human T cells and chemical hapten exposure. Extraction yielded total RNA from whole blood (unfractionated). MiXCR was run by TCRdb on the 5' RACE reads, yielding one entry per CDR3 protein. In the table there are 65,000 to 90,000 distinct CDR3 sequences, more than 15% of which are singletons. The receptors shown here come from a female donor in good health.

This clonotype was seen a handful of times. V usage is TRBV29-1 and J usage is TRBJ2-3; TRBD1 matches 7 bases. This CDR3 is built from 15 residues. The V gene end was trimmed by 1 base and the J gene end by 5 bases; junction bases not matched to a gene: 9. CDR1 and CDR2 (germline): SQVTM, ANQGSEA. The DNA of the CDR3 is TGCAGCGTTGAAGGGGCAGGGGGAATGTTAGATACGCAGTATTTT. This gives the protein CSVEGAGGMLDTQYF.

The chain recombines TRBV5-6 with TRBJ1-5, with 8 nucleotides matching TRBD1. Germline values: CDR1 SGHDT, CDR2 YYEEEE. Losses at the gene ends were 1 base for V and 5 bases for J; bases not matched to a gene: 5. CDR3 length: 15 amino acids. CDR3 sequence (DNA): TGTGCCAGCAGCTTGTACGGACAGGGTGATCAGCCCCAGCATTTT. Translating it yields CASSLYGQGDQPQHF.

This clonotype has only a few counts. The rearrangement links TRBV2 to TRBJ1-1, with D possibly matching TRBD1 (5 bases). The CDR3 is made up of 14 amino acids. The germline V gene encodes CDR1 SNHLY and CDR2 FYNNEI. Trimming pared 6 bases from V and 2 bases from J, leaving 13 bases between. The chain's CDR3 is CASRGGGSNTEAFF. Written as DNA, the CDR3 is TGTGCCAGCAGGGGGGGGGGAAGCAACACTGAAGCTTTCTTT.

This clonotype was detected a few times. This rearrangement joins TRBV30 to TRBJ2-3; 8 positions agree with TRBD2. J gave up 2 bases and V 5 bases, and 6 bases lay outside the gene matches. The CDR3 spans 14 residues. Per the germline V gene, CDR1 is GTSNPN and CDR2 is SVGIG (reference sequence). CDR3 bases: TGTGCCTGGGAACTAGCGGTCTCCACAGATACGCAGTATTTT. Translating gives CAWELAVSTDTQYF.

This clonotype was found a few times. The chain has TRBV30 and TRBJ2-7, with TRBD2 matching 7 bases. Germline trimming cut 0 bases from V and 2 bases from J; bases unmatched to any gene: 19. CDR3 length equals 19 residues. Germline assignment: CDR1 GTSNPN and CDR2 SVGIG (reference sequence). The CDR3 reads CAWSVISGFLGTTPYEQYF. CDR3 in DNA: TGTGCCTGGAGTGTTATTTCTGGGTTTTTAGGGACTACTCCCTACGAGCAGTACTTC. Full variable domain (remainder filled in from reference TRBV30 and TRBJ2-7): SQTIHQWPATLVQPVGSPLSLECTVEGTSNPNLYWYRQAAGRGLQLLFYSVGIGQISSEVPQNLSASRPQDRQFILSSKKLLLSDSGFYLCAWSVISGFLGTTPYEQYFGPGTRLTVT.

The table lists this clonotype with a few counts. The V call is TRBV5-6, the J call TRBJ1-2; a possible D gene is TRBD1 (5 bases). CDR1 and CDR2 from the germline V gene are SGHDT and YYEEEE. Trimming took 4 bases from V and 4 from J, leaving 14 bases between them. The CDR3 is 14 amino acids. The CDR3 is CASSRRTLSYGYTF. The DNA for the CDR3 is TGTGCCAGCAGCCGGAGGACACTATCCTATGGCTACACCTTC.

This clonotype was counted only a few times. V gene TRBV28 combines with J gene TRBJ1-5; no definite D call. Germline values: CDR1 MDHEN, CDR2 SYDVKM. Trimming cost V 4 bases and J 7 bases, with 17 bases left between them. The CDR3 contains 15 residues. The CDR3 DNA sequence: TGTGCCAGCAGTTCCCTGGGTGGGTCGGGCCAGCCCCAGCATTTT. Translation: CASSSLGGSGQPQHF.

The chain is built from TRBV12-3 or TRBV12-4 and TRBJ2-1; 12 bases map to TRBD2. V dropped 6 bases and J dropped 9; count of bases not matched to a gene: 9. CDR3 length equals 15 residues. The chain's CDR3 is CASSPGLAGGVEQFF. CDR3 nucleotides: TGTGCCAGCAGCCCGGGACTAGCGGGCGGCGTTGAGCAGTTCTTC.

The V gene is TRBV3-1, the J gene TRBJ1-1, with TRBD1 identical over 7 bases. The junction had 5 bases not matched to a gene; V was cut back by 3 bases and J by 10 bases. The germline V gene encodes CDR1 LGHDT and CDR2 YNNKEL (reference sequence). This CDR3 contains 12 residues. The CDR3 loop is CASSQATGRAFF. The CDR3 nucleotides are TGTGCCAGCAGCCAGGCGACAGGGAGAGCTTTCTTT.

This clonotype was recorded a few times. V usage is TRBV2 and J usage is TRBJ2-5; no clear D gene. V was clipped by 2 bases and J by 4 bases, with 5 bases between them. The CDR3 totals 12 residues. The germline gives CDR1 SNHLY, CDR2 FYNNEI. The CDR3 reads CASSESGETQYF. The CDR3, as DNA: TGTGCCAGCAGTGAATCAGGAGAGACCCAGTACTTC.

The V and J genes are TRBV7-9 and TRBJ2-1, with 16 bases identical to TRBD2. The CDR3 spans 20 residues. CDR1 SEHNR and CDR2 FQNEAQ come from the germline V gene (reference sequence). After removal of 5 bases from V and 4 bases from J, the junction contained 14 bases not matched to a gene. The CDR3 loop reads CASSPTAGTSGGARYNEQFF. Here the CDR3 DNA reads TGTGCCAGCAGCCCGACGGCCGGGACTAGCGGGGGGGCTCGATACAATGAGCAGTTCTTC.

The V gene is TRBV20-1, the J gene TRBJ1-4; 11 positions match TRBD1. With V trimmed by 2 bases and J by 7 bases, 6 bases remained unmatched. The CDR3 has 15 amino acids. The V gene's germline CDR1 is DFQATT and CDR2 SNEGSKA (reference sequence). CDR3 sequence reads: CSARSGQGAGEKLFF. The CDR3 nucleotides are TGCAGTGCTAGATCAGGACAGGGGGCGGGTGAAAAACTGTTTTTT.

This chain links TRBV7-9 with TRBJ2-1, with D tentatively TRBD1 or TRBD2 (5 bases each). V lost 5 bases to trimming and J lost 7 bases, with 15 bases between them. The CDR3 consists of 14 residues. Germline V gene sequence: CDR1 SEHNR, CDR2 FQNEAQ (reference sequence). CDR3 nucleotide sequence: TGTGCCAGCAGCCCCGCCGGGACCAAAAATGAGCAGTTCTTC. Residues: CASSPAGTKNEQFF.

This clonotype was seen more than once but under ten times. V and J are TRBV7-2 and TRBJ2-7; 8 nucleotides line up with TRBD1. The CDR3 consists of 14 residues. Germline trimming cut 1 base from V and 6 bases from J; bases unmatched to any gene: 5. CDR1 SGHTA and CDR2 FQGNSA come from the germline V gene. The CDR3 sequence is CASSLGAGGSEQYF. CDR3 nucleotide sequence: TGTGCCAGCAGCTTAGGGGCAGGGGGCTCCGAGCAGTACTTC. Looking up the rest from reference TRBV7-2 and TRBJ2-7 gives the full variable domain: GAGVSQSPSNKVTEKGKDVELRCDPISGHTALYWYRQSLGQGLEFLIYFQGNSAPDKSGLPSDRFSAERTGGSVSTLTIQRTQQEDSAVYLCASSLGAGGSEQYFGPGTRLTVT.

The sample holds a few counts of this clonotype. This chain joins TRBV2 and TRBJ2-5; D assignment may be TRBD1 or TRBD2 (6 bases each). Per germline, CDR1 SNHLY and CDR2 FYNNEI. The CDR3 contains 13 residues. V lost 7 bases and J 5 bases, leaving 14 bases between the germline ends. CDR3 amino acids: CASNRGRGETQYF. The CDR3 DNA is TGTGCCAGCAACCGGGGGCGCGGGGAGACCCAGTACTTC.

V and J are TRBV7-9 and TRBJ1-2; D is ambiguous. Germline CDR1 is SEHNR and CDR2 is FQNEAQ (reference sequence). CDR3 length: 14 residues. V lost 1 base and J lost 8, with 14 bases in between. The CDR3 is CASSLDAGERGYTF. CDR3 bases: TGTGCCAGCAGCTTAGATGCTGGGGAAAGAGGCTACACCTTC.

The chain recombines TRBV6-5 with TRBJ1-4; TRBD1 matches 10 bases. The J segment lost 8 bases and the V segment lost 2 bases, leaving 5 bases of the junction unmatched. There are 15 residues in the CDR3. CDR1 MNHEY and CDR2 SVGAGI come from the germline V gene. The CDR3 is CASSYRDRGHEKLFF. The CDR3 DNA is TGTGCCAGCAGTTACCGTGACAGGGGGCACGAAAAACTGTTTTTT.

For the CDR3, the DNA is TGTGCCAGCAGCCAAGATCCCCAGCGGGAGGCAGATACGCAGTATTTT. Protein: CASSQDPQREADTQYF. The chain joins TRBV4-2 to TRBJ2-3, with 9 bases fitting TRBD2. The junction had 5 bases not matched to a gene; V was cut back by 0 bases and J by 4 bases. Germline CDR1 reads LGHNA; CDR2 reads YNFKEQ. CDR3 size: 16 residues.